These T cell receptor beta chains were read from a single sample in a study of cytomegalovirus exposure and HLA in healthy donors. Using immunoSEQ multiplex PCR, the repertoire was profiled, and TCRdb retains in-frame clones only, with some absent. The sample contains 180,000 or so clones, around two thirds of which appear only once. Input material: PBMCs. All receptors derive from a man aged 40-49 years in good health and CMV-seronegative. The CDR3 runs from the conserved cysteine through the conserved F or W. The D gene is left open where the match is weak. Not every row has a clone size; where given, it reads once, few, many or a size class.

d_call,clone_size,v_call,j_call,cdr3_aa,cdr3_nt
NA,NA,TRBV1,TRBJ2-1,CTSSQAGGMTEEQFF,TGCACCAGCAGCCAAGCGGGAGGGATGACAGAAGAGCAGTTCTTC
TRBD1,once,TRBV5-4,TRBJ2-7,CASSLSQTGGASYEQYF,TGTGCCAGCAGCTTGTCGCAGACAGGGGGCGCTTCCTACGAGCAGTACTTC
TRBD2,NA,TRBV5-1,TRBJ2-7,CASSYGTSGGYEQYF,TGCGCCAGCAGCTACGGGACTAGCGGGGGCTACGAGCAGTACTTC
TRBD2,few,TRBV5-3,TRBJ2-7,CARSYTNGLAGRSYEQYF,TGTGCCAGAAGCTACACGAACGGACTAGCGGGCAGATCCTACGAGCAGTACTTC
TRBD1,once,TRBV2,TRBJ2-5,CASSEPRDRGVWAETQYF,TGTGCCAGCAGTGAACCTAGGGACAGGGGGGTATGGGCAGAGACCCAGTACTTC
NA,NA,TRBV29-1,TRBJ2-2,CSVEEAGELFF,TGCAGCGTTGAGGAGGCCGGGGAGCTGTTTTTT
NA,NA,TRBV5-1,TRBJ2-7,CASSLGSGTSSYEQYF,TGCGCCAGCAGCTTGGGATCGGGGACAAGTTCCTACGAGCAGTACTTC
NA,NA,TRBV19,TRBJ2-5,CASSIGGKETQYF,TGTGCCAGTAGTATAGGCGGGAAAGAGACCCAGTACTTC
TRBD1,NA,TRBV30,TRBJ2-7,CAWSNLQGTGSPYEQYF,TGTGCCTGGAGTAACTTACAAGGGACAGGGTCCCCCTACGAGCAGTACTTC
NA,NA,TRBV5-4,TRBJ2-7,CASSLDSRSYEQYF,TGTGCCAGCAGCTTGGATTCTCGCTCCTACGAGCAGTACTTC
NA,NA,TRBV11-2,TRBJ1-1,CASSLRSEAFF,TGTGCCAGCAGCTTAAGGAGTGAAGCTTTCTTT
TRBD1,NA,TRBV7-9,TRBJ1-5,CASSGDSNQPQHF,TGTGCCAGCAGCGGGGACAGTAATCAGCCCCAGCATTTT
TRBD1,NA,TRBV6-1,TRBJ1-1,CASSVVTGGAGGEAFF,TGTGCCAGCAGTGTGGTGACAGGGGGCGCGGGGGGTGAAGCTTTCTTT
TRBD2,NA,TRBV11-3,TRBJ2-7,CASSLTSSGSYEQYF,TGTGCCAGCAGCTTAACGTCTAGCGGCAGCTACGAGCAGTACTTC
TRBD1,NA,TRBV19,TRBJ1-6,CASTGTGGNSPLHF,TGTGCCAGTACTGGGACAGGGGGTAATTCACCCCTCCACTTT
NA,NA,TRBV7-9,TRBJ2-3,CSSSRLGASPSTDTQYF,TGTTCCAGCAGCCGCCTGGGCGCATCCCCTAGCACAGATACGCAGTATTTT
TRBD2,NA,TRBV5-6,TRBJ2-1,CASSLDGSGSYNEQFF,TGTGCCAGCAGCTTGGATGGTAGCGGGTCCTACAATGAGCAGTTCTTC
NA,NA,TRBV11-2,TRBJ1-1,CASSRRGTEAFF,TGTGCCAGCAGCCGAAGGGGGACTGAAGCTTTCTTT
TRBD1,NA,TRBV10-3,TRBJ2-2,CAISSYHGTVNTGELFF,TGTGCCATCAGTTCTTACCACGGGACAGTGAACACCGGGGAGCTGTTTTTT
TRBD1,few,TRBV6-5,TRBJ2-3,CASSYSIRGLTDTQYF,TGTGCCAGCAGTTACAGTATCAGGGGGCTCACAGATACGCAGTATTTT
NA,NA,TRBV4-2,TRBJ2-5,CASSQVETSWETQYF,TGTGCCAGCAGCCAAGTCGAGACTAGTTGGGAGACCCAGTACTTC
NA,NA,TRBV6-6,TRBJ1-5,CASSLQGNQPQHF,TGTGCCAGCAGTTTGCAGGGAAATCAGCCCCAGCATTTT
NA,NA,TRBV7-8,TRBJ1-3,CASSLQGFVRNTIYF,TGTGCCAGCAGCTTACAGGGATTTGTTAGAAACACCATATATTTT
NA,few,TRBV11-3,TRBJ1-5,CASSHTETNQPQHF,TGTGCCAGCAGCCACACAGAAACCAATCAGCCCCAGCATTTT
NA,NA,TRBV29-1,TRBJ2-7,CSVVWRLAGEQYF,TGCAGCGTTGTATGGCGGTTAGCCGGCGAGCAGTACTTC
TRBD2,NA,TRBV18,TRBJ2-4,CASSFQGLAGPTTKNIQYF,TGTGCCAGCTCATTCCAGGGACTAGCGGGCCCAACTACCAAAAACATTCAGTACTTC
NA,NA,TRBV27,TRBJ1-4,CASSSLHLEKLFF,TGTGCCAGCAGTTCCTTACACCTTGAAAAACTGTTTTTT
TRBD1,NA,TRBV19,TRBJ1-2,CASSPGTDANYGYTF,TGTGCCAGTAGCCCCGGGACAGATGCTAACTATGGCTACACCTTC
NA,NA,TRBV15,TRBJ1-1,CATSRAGGRLTEAFF,TGTGCCACCAGCAGAGCGGGGGGAAGATTGACTGAAGCTTTCTTT
TRBD1,NA,TRBV5-4,TRBJ1-2,CASSLATGDYGYTF,TGTGCCAGCAGCTTGGCCACAGGGGACTATGGCTACACCTTC
TRBD1,NA,TRBV19,TRBJ1-1,CASSLLGDRRMNTEAFF,TGTGCCAGTAGTCTCCTGGGGGACAGGAGGATGAACACTGAAGCTTTCTTT
NA,few,TRBV18,TRBJ1-1,CASSPTGRNTEAFF,TGTGCCAGCTCACCTACCGGGAGGAACACTGAAGCTTTCTTT
TRBD1,few,TRBV30,TRBJ2-2,CAWGGQKNTGELFF,TGTGCCTGGGGGGGACAGAAGAACACCGGGGAGCTGTTTTTT
NA,NA,TRBV2,TRBJ2-7,CASTGSYEQYF,TGTGCCAGCACCGGCTCCTACGAGCAGTACTTC
TRBD1,few,TRBV27,TRBJ1-1,CASSDRGNTEAFF,TGTGCCAGCAGCGACAGGGGGAACACTGAAGCTTTCTTT
NA,NA,TRBV5-1,TRBJ2-5,CASSLPTGRETQYF,TGCGCCAGCAGCCTACCTACAGGGAGAGAGACCCAGTACTTC
TRBD2,NA,TRBV7-6,TRBJ2-3,CASSLRLAGLDTQYF,TGTGCCAGCAGCTTAAGACTAGCGGGGTTAGATACGCAGTATTTT
NA,once,TRBV7-2,TRBJ1-2,CASTVGRYGYTF,TGTGCCAGCACCGTGGGCCGCTATGGCTACACCTTC
NA,NA,TRBV9,TRBJ1-2,CASSGYGYTF,TGTGCCAGTTCGGGGTATGGCTACACCTTC
NA,NA,TRBV6-1,TRBJ2-7,CASSEPHSGLVSYEQYF,TGTGCCAGCAGTGAACCCCACAGCGGCCTCGTATCCTACGAGCAGTACTTC
NA,few,TRBV5-1,TRBJ1-1,CASTRGQANTEAFF,TGCGCCAGCACCAGGGGTCAAGCCAACACTGAAGCTTTCTTT
NA,few,TRBV4-3,TRBJ2-3,CASSRGLMTDTQYF,TGCGCCAGCAGCCGGGGACTGATGACAGATACGCAGTATTTT
NA,NA,TRBV11-2,TRBJ1-1,CASSIGTGGTEAFF,TGTGCCAGCAGCATCGGGACGGGGGGCACTGAAGCTTTCTTT
TRBD2,NA,TRBV19,TRBJ2-5,CASRLRSSGETQYF,TGTGCCAGTAGATTAAGGTCTAGCGGAGAGACCCAGTACTTC
TRBD2,NA,TRBV7-2,TRBJ2-5,CASSLASGGYQETQYF,TGTGCCAGCAGCTTAGCCAGCGGGGGGTACCAAGAGACCCAGTACTTC
NA,few,TRBV28,TRBJ1-2,CASSLNRVGGYTF,TGTGCCAGCAGTTTGAACAGGGTGGGTGGCTACACCTTC
TRBD1,NA,TRBV2,TRBJ1-1,CASIRDREGNTEAFF,TGTGCCAGCATAAGGGACAGGGAAGGGAACACTGAAGCTTTCTTT
NA,NA,TRBV12-5,TRBJ2-1,CASGRSSYNEQFF,TGTGCTAGTGGACGTAGCTCCTACAATGAGCAGTTCTTC
NA,NA,TRBV5-8,TRBJ1-5,CASSRGLNNQPQHF,TGTGCCAGCAGCCGCGGACTGAACAATCAGCCCCAGCATTTT
NA,NA,TRBV7-8,TRBJ1-3,CASSLARRSYDTIYF,TGTGCCAGCAGCTTAGCACGGAGGTCATACGACACCATATATTTT
NA,NA,TRBV6-5,TRBJ1-2,CASSYSVGANYGYTF,TGTGCCAGCAGTTACTCGGTGGGCGCTAACTATGGCTACACCTTC
TRBD2,few,TRBV9,TRBJ2-5,CASSPLAGVKETQYF,TGTGCCAGCAGTCCACTAGCGGGAGTAAAGGAGACCCAGTACTTC
NA,NA,TRBV21-1,TRBJ1-5,CASVLKGQLNQPQHF,TGTGCCAGCGTGCTAAAGGGACAGCTCAATCAGCCCCAGCATTTT
NA,NA,TRBV21-1,TRBJ2-7,CASGTGDFYEQYF,TGTGCCAGTGGGACAGGGGACTTCTACGAGCAGTACTTC
TRBD1,NA,TRBV28,TRBJ2-1,CASSGGQGYNEQFF,TGTGCCAGCAGTGGGGGACAGGGCTACAATGAGCAGTTCTTC
TRBD1,NA,TRBV6-5,TRBJ1-5,CASSHTGDLNQPQHF,TGTGCCAGCAGTCACACAGGGGACCTTAATCAGCCCCAGCATTTT
NA,NA,TRBV6-5,TRBJ1-2,CASRDSYGYTF,TGTGCCAGCAGGGACTCCTATGGCTACACCTTC
NA,once,TRBV5-1,TRBJ2-7,CASSQTGNYEQYF,TGCGCCAGCAGTCAGACAGGAAACTACGAGCAATACTTC
NA,NA,TRBV5-6,TRBJ2-2,CASSLVGALGELFF,TGTGCCAGCAGCTTGGTGGGCGCTCTCGGGGAGCTGTTTTTT
TRBD1,NA,TRBV4-1,TRBJ1-4,CASSQQQQGLKLFF,TGCGCCAGCAGCCAACAACAACAGGGGTTAAAACTGTTTTTT